Presented here are 22 T cell receptor beta chains from one specimen sequenced in a study of blood T cells in healthy people across ages. A sample-barcoded 5' primer and a J-beta primer mix were used in a second PCR of about 7 to 12 cycles. MiXCR, run by TCRdb on the 5' RACE reads, gives a single entry per CDR3 protein. The table includes some 930,000 distinct CDR3 sequences, 25% to 35% detected once. A further study also used this sample, focusing on T cells of mothers and their children.

Material: blood. All receptors come from a middle-aged woman in good health.

J is TRBJ1-2 and V is TRBV4-1; 9 nucleotides match TRBD1. V lost 2 bases to trimming and J lost 10 bases; unmatched junction nucleotides: 8. The length of the CDR3 is 14 residues. Germline values: CDR1 MGHRA, CDR2 YSYEKL. CDR3 sequence (DNA): TGCGCCAGCAGCCAACCCGTAGGACAGGGGACCTACACCTTC. It specifies CASSQPVGQGTYTF.

This clonotype was seen a handful of times. The gene calls are TRBV20-1 and TRBJ2-7, with D possibly matching TRBD1 (6 bases). V lost 4 bases and J lost 2, with 9 bases in between. There are 12 residues in the CDR3. Germline V gives CDR1 DFQATT, CDR2 SNEGSKA (reference sequence). The CDR3 loop is CSANRETYEQYF. In DNA, the CDR3 is TGCAGTGCTAACAGGGAGACCTACGAGCAGTACTTC.

The table lists this clonotype with many counts. The V gene is TRBV7-6, the J gene TRBJ2-5; 9 bases line up with TRBD2. The V segment lost 1 base and the J segment 7 bases; nucleotides outside the gene matches: 10. From germline, CDR1 is SGHVS and CDR2 FNYEAQ. This CDR3 is 16 amino acids long. CDR3 in DNA: TGTGCCAGCAGCTTAGGGGCTAGCGGGGAAGGAGTGACCCAGTACTTC. It yields the protein CASSLGASGEGVTQYF.

This CDR3 reads CASSLAVCEEQYF. CDR3 DNA: TGTGCCAGCAGCTTAGCGGTATGTGAGGAGCAGTACTTC. The genes are TRBV7-2 and TRBJ2-5, with D uncertain. Germline V lookup: CDR1 SGHTA, CDR2 FQGNSA. V lost 0 bases and J lost 11, with 13 bases in between. CDR3 length: 13 amino acids. The entire variable domain, with the rest obtained from reference TRBV7-2 and TRBJ2-5, is as follows: GAGVSQSPSNKVTEKGKDVELRCDPISGHTALYWYRQSLGQGLEFLIYFQGNSAPDKSGLPSDRFSAERTGGSVSTLTIQRTQQEDSAVYLCASSLAVCEEQYFGPGTRLLVL.

This chain links TRBV4-2 with TRBJ2-3, with 8 positions matching TRBD2. The CDR3 is 15 amino acids. The trim removed 5 bases at V and 1 base at J, leaving 5 bases unmatched. Germline V gives CDR1 LGHNA, CDR2 YNFKEQ. CDR3 loop: CASSRNGGGTDTQYF. For the CDR3, the DNA is TGTGCCAGCAGCAGGAACGGGGGGGGCACAGATACGCAGTATTTT.

In DNA, the CDR3 is TGTGCCAGCAGCTACAGGGGACCTGAAGCTTTCTTT. Protein: CASSYRGPEAFF. The chain uses TRBV5-6 and TRBJ1-1; 7 positions match TRBD1. The trim removed 3 bases at V and 6 bases at J, leaving 2 bases unmatched. The CDR3 is 12 amino acids. Germline V gene lookup returns CDR1 SGHDT and CDR2 YYEEEE.

This clonotype occurred once. A much larger clone differs from this one at a single base, so this may be a read error. It is likely a read error, because the conserved phenylalanine at the end of the CDR3 is missing. V usage is TRBV7-2 and J usage is TRBJ2-1; D not resolved. Germline V gives CDR1 SGHTA, CDR2 FQGNSA. This CDR3 spans 14 amino acids. Trimming removed 5 bases at V and 7 bases at J, with 15 bases between. The CDR3 sequence: CASSPARSQNEQFL. The CDR3 region has the DNA TGTGCCAGCAGCCCAGCCCGGTCGCAGAATGAGCAGTTCCTC.

Note on this clonotype: A read error is possible here, since a much larger clone lies one base away. The gene calls are TRBV30 and TRBJ2-7; TRBD1 might be the D (6 bases). Germline values: CDR1 GTSNPN, CDR2 SVGIG (reference sequence). The CDR3 extends over 14 amino acids. Here the CDR3 reads CARSAEQGSYEQYF. The CDR3 bases are TGTGCCAGGAGTGCCGAACAGGGCTCCTACGAGCAGTACTTC.

The chain links TRBV7-3 to TRBJ2-5; 9 nucleotides align to TRBD1. This CDR3 region has 15 residues. With 5 bases clipped from V and 1 base from J, the junction kept 5 bases outside the gene matches. The germline gives CDR1 SGHTA, CDR2 FQGTGA. This CDR3 is CASSPRTGAQETQYF. CDR3 sequence (DNA): TGTGCCAGCAGCCCCCGGACAGGGGCCCAAGAGACCCAGTACTTC.

This clonotype has a single count. This may be a read error: a much more frequent sequence differs by one nucleotide. J is TRBJ2-3 and V is TRBV6-5; D is uncertain. V gave up 0 bases and J gave up 2 bases, with 6 bases separating them. Germline V lookup: CDR1 MNHEY, CDR2 SVGAGI. This CDR3 spans 14 amino acids. CDR3 DNA: TGTGCCAGCAGTTACTCGCAGGACACAGATACGCAGTATTTT. This encodes CASSYSQDTDTQYF.

V and J are TRBV15 and TRBJ1-1; D possibly corresponds to TRBD1 (5 bases). Germline V gene lookup returns CDR1 LNHNV and CDR2 YYDKDF (reference sequence). The CDR3 contains 12 residues. Trimming took 0 bases from V and 6 from J, leaving 5 bases between them. DNA for the CDR3: TGTGCCACCAGCAGAGAGGGGGCTGAAGCTTTCTTT. It yields the protein CATSREGAEAFF.

This chain joins TRBV20-1 and TRBJ1-5; possibly TRBD1 for D (5 bases). Germline values: CDR1 DFQATT, CDR2 SNEGSKA (reference sequence). V gave up 3 bases and J gave up 2 bases, with 17 bases separating them. The CDR3 contains 16 residues. CDR3: CSASALGLQGNQPQHF. CDR3 coding DNA: TGCAGTGCTAGTGCCCTTGGGTTACAGGGCAATCAGCCCCAGCATTTT.

The chain is built from TRBV18 and TRBJ1-5, with unresolved D. The CDR3 spans 16 residues. Germline lookup yields CDR1 KGHSH and CDR2 LQKENI. The ends were cut back, 3 bases at V and 1 base at J, with 13 bases in the middle. The CDR3 reads CASSPSAGPSNQPQHF. The CDR3 nucleotides read TGTGCCAGCTCACCCTCGGCAGGTCCAAGCAATCAGCCCCAGCATTTT.

The chain uses TRBV15 and TRBJ1-2; D ambiguous. Germline assignment: CDR1 LNHNV and CDR2 YYDKDF (reference sequence). The germline V and J ends were trimmed by 0 bases and 8 bases, with 16 bases remaining between them. The CDR3 extends over 15 amino acids. The CDR3 DNA follows: TGTGCCACCAGCAGAGAAGGCCGGCCCGAGGGCGGCTACACCTTC. It codes for CATSREGRPEGGYTF.

The chain is built from TRBV20-1 and TRBJ2-7; D gene ambiguous. Germline CDR1 and CDR2: DFQATT and SNEGSKA (reference sequence). The CDR3 has 13 amino acids. V shed 8 bases and J shed 2 bases, with 16 bases lying between them. The DNA of the CDR3 is TGCAGTACGAGAGGCAGGCTCCCCTACGAGCAGTACTTC. Amino acid sequence: CSTRGRLPYEQYF.

This chain uses TRBV28 with TRBJ2-7, with 7 bases fitting TRBD1. The V gene's germline CDR1 is MDHEN and CDR2 SYDVKM. The CDR3 covers 14 residues. V dropped 6 bases and J dropped 3; count of bases not matched to a gene: 8. The CDR3 reads CASRQGQILYEQYF. CDR3 bases: TGTGCCAGCAGGCAGGGACAGATCCTCTACGAGCAGTACTTC.

V gene TRBV2 combines with J gene TRBJ2-3; 10 bases match TRBD2. The V gene end was trimmed by 5 bases and the J gene end by 2 bases; junction bases not matched to a gene: 4. This CDR3 has 15 amino acids. Germline V gene data show CDR1 as SNHLY and CDR2 as FYNNEI. The CDR3 nucleotides read TGTGCCAGCAGTACTAGCGGGGCCTTCACAGATACGCAGTATTTT. Translating it yields CASSTSGAFTDTQYF.

The chain is built from TRBV3-1 and TRBJ2-5, with 12 bases matching TRBD2. With the DNA end fitting TRBJ2-7 better, the J assignment may be wrong. Per the germline V gene, CDR1 is LGHDT and CDR2 is YNNKEL (reference sequence). The CDR3 is made up of 16 amino acids. This CDR3 is CASSPRTSGAHYEQYF. CDR3 in DNA: TGTGCCAGCAGCCCACGGACTAGCGGGGCCCACTACGAGCAGTACTTC.

This clonotype showed up just a few times. This chain uses TRBV29-1 with TRBJ2-2; 11 bases agree with TRBD2. The trim removed 6 bases at V and 3 bases at J, leaving 3 bases unmatched. This CDR3 region has 14 residues. Germline CDR1 reads SQVTM; CDR2 reads ANQGSEA. The DNA of the CDR3 is TGCAGCGTCCGTAGCGGGGGGGACACCGGGGAGCTGTTTTTT. Amino acids: CSVRSGGDTGELFF.

In its sample, this clonotype was seen a few times. The rearrangement links TRBV6-5 to TRBJ1-2; D is uncertain. Germline values: CDR1 MNHEY, CDR2 SVGAGI. The CDR3 runs to 16 residues. V was cut by 6 bases and J by 5 bases, with 22 bases left in between. The CDR3, as DNA: TGTGCCAGCAGCTCCACTACAATCGGACGGTATTATGGCTACACCTTC. Residues: CASSSTTIGRYYGYTF.

This clonotype has a count of ten or more. The chain combines TRBV7-9 with TRBJ1-2; D not certain. The V end was cut by 3 bases, the J end by 5 bases, with 7 bases between. CDR3 length: 12 residues. The germline CDR1 and CDR2 sequences are SEHNR and FQNEAQ (reference sequence). CDR3: CASSLETYGYTF. In nucleotides, the CDR3 is TGTGCCAGCAGCTTGGAAACATATGGCTACACCTTC.

Only a few counts were recorded for this clonotype. The junction departs from the called germline gene at one end, perhaps through a read error. The chain carries TRBV20-1 and TRBJ1-2, with 7 bases that match TRBD1. The germline gives CDR1 DFQATT, CDR2 SNEGSKA (reference sequence). There are 15 residues in the CDR3. CDR3 nucleotide sequence: TGCGGTGCTAGAGATGGGACAGAACTGAACTATGGCTACACCTTC. Translated: CGARDGTELNYGYTF.